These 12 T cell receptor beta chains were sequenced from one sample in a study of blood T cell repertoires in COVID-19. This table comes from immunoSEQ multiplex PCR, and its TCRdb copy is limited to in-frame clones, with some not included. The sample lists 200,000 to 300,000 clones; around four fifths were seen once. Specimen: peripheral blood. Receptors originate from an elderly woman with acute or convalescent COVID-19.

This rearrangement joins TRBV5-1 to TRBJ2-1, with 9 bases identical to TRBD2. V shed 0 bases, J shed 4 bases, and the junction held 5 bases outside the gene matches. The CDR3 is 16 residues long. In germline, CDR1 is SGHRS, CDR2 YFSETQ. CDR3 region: CASSLGSSGAYNEQFF. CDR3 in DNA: TGCGCCAGCAGCTTGGGTTCTAGCGGGGCTTACAATGAGCAGTTCTTC.

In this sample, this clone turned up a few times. This CDR3 reads CASRQTSGSAGELFF. Written as DNA, the CDR3 is TGTGCCAGTAGACAGACTAGCGGGAGTGCCGGGGAGCTGTTTTTT. The rearrangement joins TRBV19 to TRBJ2-2, with 12 bases aligning to TRBD2. V lost 6 bases, J lost 6 bases, and 5 bases stayed unmatched. Germline CDR1 and CDR2: LNHDA and SQIVND (reference sequence). The CDR3 totals 15 residues.

CDR3: CAWSGQGARGNTIYF. The CDR3 DNA follows: TGTGCCTGGAGTGGACAGGGGGCTAGAGGAAACACCATATATTTT. The chain carries TRBV30 and TRBJ1-3; TRBD1 agrees at 10 bases. V trimming: 1 base; J trimming: 4 bases; junction bases outside the gene matches: 4. Germline loops: CDR1 GTSNPN, CDR2 SVGIG (reference sequence). This CDR3 is 15 amino acids long.

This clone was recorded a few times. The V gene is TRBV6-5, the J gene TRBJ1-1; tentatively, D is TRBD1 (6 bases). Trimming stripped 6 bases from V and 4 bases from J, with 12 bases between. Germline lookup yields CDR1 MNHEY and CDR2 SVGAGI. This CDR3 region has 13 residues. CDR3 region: CASSRKQGTEAFF. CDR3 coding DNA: TGTGCCAGCAGCCGAAAACAGGGCACTGAAGCTTTCTTT.

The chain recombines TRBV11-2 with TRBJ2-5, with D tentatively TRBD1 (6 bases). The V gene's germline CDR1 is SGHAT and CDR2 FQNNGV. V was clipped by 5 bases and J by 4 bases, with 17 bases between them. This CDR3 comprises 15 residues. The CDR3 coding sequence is TGTGCCAGCAGCCTCCGCACAGGGTCGGGAGAGACCCAGTACTTC. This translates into CASSLRTGSGETQYF.

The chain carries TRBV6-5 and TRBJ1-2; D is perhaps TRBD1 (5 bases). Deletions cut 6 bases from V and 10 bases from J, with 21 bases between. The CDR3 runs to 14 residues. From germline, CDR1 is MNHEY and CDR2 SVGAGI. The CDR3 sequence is CASSRTMSFQVYTF. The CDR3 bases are TGTGCCAGCAGCCGGACAATGTCTTTCCAGGTCTACACCTTC.

CDR3 sequence reads: CASSLTGGQGEPQHF. CDR3 sequence (DNA): TGTGCCAGCAGCTTGACAGGGGGCCAGGGGGAGCCCCAGCATTTT. The chain joins TRBV5-6 to TRBJ1-5; 9 bases are shared with TRBD1. The J segment lost 8 bases and the V segment lost 1 base, leaving 7 bases of the junction unmatched. The CDR3 contains 15 residues. Germline-derived CDR1 and CDR2 are SGHDT and YYEEEE.

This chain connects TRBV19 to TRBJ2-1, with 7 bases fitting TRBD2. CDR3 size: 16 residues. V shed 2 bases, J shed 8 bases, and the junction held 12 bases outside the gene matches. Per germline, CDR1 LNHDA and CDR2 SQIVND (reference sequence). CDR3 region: CASSIIRLAGVYEQFF. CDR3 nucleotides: TGTGCCAGTAGTATAATCCGACTAGCAGGTGTCTATGAGCAGTTCTTC.

CDR3: CASSLKTGGSGTQYF. DNA of the CDR3: TGTGCCAGCAGCCTTAAGACAGGGGGCAGCGGGACCCAGTACTTC. V is TRBV6-6 and J is TRBJ2-5; TRBD1 matches at 10 bases. V was pared by 6 bases and J by 7 bases, with 11 bases of the junction left unmatched. CDR1 is MNHNY and CDR2 is SVGAGI in the germline V gene (reference sequence). The CDR3 runs to 15 residues.

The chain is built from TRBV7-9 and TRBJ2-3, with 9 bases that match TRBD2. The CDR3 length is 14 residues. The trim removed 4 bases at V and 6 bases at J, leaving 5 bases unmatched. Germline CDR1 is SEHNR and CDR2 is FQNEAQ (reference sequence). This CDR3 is CASSSRGRGDTQYF. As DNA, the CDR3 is TGTGCCAGCAGCTCTCGCGGGAGGGGGGATACGCAGTATTTT. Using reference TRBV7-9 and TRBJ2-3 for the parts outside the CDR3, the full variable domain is DTGVSQNPRHKITKRGQNVTFRCDPISEHNRLYWYRQTLGQGPEFLTYFQNEAQLEKSRLLSDRFSAERPKGSFSTLEIQRTEQGDSAMYLCASSSRGRGDTQYFGPGTRLTVL.

CDR3 nucleotides: TGCAGCGCCAGACAGGGGTCCACTGAAGCTTTCTTT. It specifies CSARQGSTEAFF. The genes are TRBV29-1 and TRBJ1-1; 8 bases fit TRBD1. The junction had 5 bases not matched to a gene; V was cut back by 7 bases and J by 4 bases. Germline V gene data show CDR1 as SQVTM and CDR2 as ANQGSEA. CDR3 length: 12 amino acids. Full variable domain (missing parts from reference TRBV29-1 and TRBJ1-1): SAVISQKPSRDICQRGTSLTIQCQVDSQVTMMFWYRQQPGQSLTLIATANQGSEATYESGFVIDKFPISRPNLTFSTLTVSNMSPEDSSIYLCSARQGSTEAFFGQGTRLTVV.

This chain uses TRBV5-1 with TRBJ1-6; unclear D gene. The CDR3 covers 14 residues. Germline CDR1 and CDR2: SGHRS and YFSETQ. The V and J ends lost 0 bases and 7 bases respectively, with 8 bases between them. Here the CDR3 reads CASSLAEKNSPLHF. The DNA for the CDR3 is TGCGCCAGCAGCTTGGCGGAGAAAAATTCACCCCTCCACTTT. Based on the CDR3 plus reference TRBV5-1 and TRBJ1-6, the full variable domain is KAGVTQTPRYLIKTRGQQVTLSCSPISGHRSVSWYQQTPGQGLQFLFEYFSETQRNKGNFPGRFSGRQFSNSRSEMNVSTLELGDSALYLCASSLAEKNSPLHFGNGTRLTVT.